These T cell receptor beta chains were read from a single sample in a study of T cells after yellow fever vaccination. TCRdb ran MiXCR on the 5' RACE reads and lists one entry per CDR3 protein. This sample has roughly 30,000 distinct CDR3 sequences, with roughly 6.3% found just once. Specimen: PBMCs, either bulk or a sorted T-cell subset (CD4+, CD8+, memory, or dextramer-sorted; not recorded which), collected on the day of the yellow fever booster vaccination. These receptors originate from a man aged 30 to 45 who received the YFV17D yellow fever vaccine. The conserved cysteine and the conserved F or W are not part of the CDR3 here. A D gene is named only where the DNA matches it firmly.

D gene: NA; V gene: TRBV10-1; CDR3 protein: ASSAQNTGELF
D gene: NA; V gene: TRBV12-3/TRBV12-4; CDR3 protein: ASSNEKLF
D gene: TRBD2; V gene: TRBV7-9; CDR3 protein: ASSVGTSGATDTQY
D gene: TRBD1; V gene: TRBV24-1; CDR3 protein: ATSGPGQGSEAF
D gene: NA; V gene: TRBV7-2; CDR3 protein: ASSFSRDGYGYT
D gene: NA; V gene: TRBV5-1; CDR3 protein: ASSHTGNYGYT
D gene: TRBD2; V gene: TRBV14; CDR3 protein: ASSQDGGLAGVADTQY
D gene: NA; V gene: TRBV11-2; CDR3 protein: ASSPLGGLRGHEQY
D gene: NA; V gene: TRBV10-3; CDR3 protein: AISGQPQETQY
D gene: NA; V gene: TRBV6-1; CDR3 protein: ASSEVRAF
D gene: NA; V gene: TRBV11-2; CDR3 protein: ASSYGAFHNTEAF
D gene: NA; V gene: TRBV20-1; CDR3 protein: SARVAGDTTEAF
D gene: NA; V gene: TRBV24-1; CDR3 protein: ATSDTGPVETQY
D gene: NA; V gene: TRBV24-1; CDR3 protein: ATSDAKSSGANVLT
D gene: NA; V gene: TRBV21-1; CDR3 protein: AGLSLAGSEQY
D gene: TRBD1; V gene: TRBV29-1; CDR3 protein: SVQQGANEQF
D gene: TRBD1; V gene: TRBV19; CDR3 protein: ASSSPTGTDEQY
D gene: NA; V gene: TRBV5-1; CDR3 protein: ASSYGQNNEQF
D gene: TRBD2; V gene: TRBV18; CDR3 protein: ASSPGLAGGRNKITGELF
D gene: NA; V gene: TRBV7-8; CDR3 protein: ASSLSRPNEQF
D gene: NA; V gene: TRBV20-1; CDR3 protein: SASSGEAYNEQF
D gene: NA; V gene: TRBV29-1; CDR3 protein: SVDSMTGNTEAF
D gene: NA; V gene: TRBV5-6; CDR3 protein: ASSLVGSSGANVLT
D gene: TRBD2; V gene: TRBV5-1; CDR3 protein: ASRPLAGEVYTQY
D gene: NA; V gene: TRBV20-1; CDR3 protein: SARVGGFGTQY
D gene: NA; V gene: TRBV12-3/TRBV12-4; CDR3 protein: ASSRFRTIEQY
D gene: TRBD2; V gene: TRBV12-3/TRBV12-4; CDR3 protein: ASSPRDGRADTQY
D gene: TRBD2; V gene: TRBV7-2; CDR3 protein: ASSPDSGTRVYEQY
D gene: NA; V gene: TRBV7-9; CDR3 protein: ASSLVAPPLPRY
D gene: NA; V gene: TRBV20-1; CDR3 protein: SARVRRGSTEAF
D gene: TRBD2; V gene: TRBV18; CDR3 protein: ASSPGIPERLAEQY
D gene: TRBD1; V gene: TRBV18; CDR3 protein: ASSPGTGGREQY
D gene: TRBD2; V gene: TRBV28; CDR3 protein: ASSLVAGDGAYEQY
D gene: NA; V gene: TRBV6-5; CDR3 protein: ASKEARSRYEQY
D gene: TRBD2; V gene: TRBV11-3; CDR3 protein: ASSHLAGGGNEQF
D gene: TRBD2; V gene: TRBV9; CDR3 protein: ASSRSGTSFYEQY
D gene: NA; V gene: TRBV6-5; CDR3 protein: ASTQGTKQF
D gene: NA; V gene: TRBV11-2; CDR3 protein: ASSAEGDTQY
D gene: TRBD2; V gene: TRBV5-5; CDR3 protein: ASSRSMGGSSYEQY
D gene: TRBD2; V gene: TRBV6-1; CDR3 protein: ASSLAGGAVYEQF
D gene: NA; V gene: TRBV9; CDR3 protein: ASSVGREFSEQF
D gene: TRBD2; V gene: TRBV4-1; CDR3 protein: ASSQGGTSSTEQF
D gene: TRBD1; V gene: TRBV5-4; CDR3 protein: ASSLGTWTGDSYEQY
D gene: NA; V gene: TRBV20-1; CDR3 protein: SPMTRQETQY
D gene: TRBD2; V gene: TRBV27; CDR3 protein: ASSPTGLAAYEQY